Sequencing of this T cell receptor beta chain was carried out in a study of Ad26.COV2.S vaccination and SARS-CoV-2 variants. Study observations and caveats: Similar non-spike TCR breadth was seen in vaccine and placebo recipients. There was a possibility that the TCR breadth and depth analyses underestimated total T cell responses.

Sequencing used immunoSEQ multiplex PCR; TCRdb keeps in-frame clones, though not all of them. The table includes 300,000 to 400,000 clones, under 95% detected once. In this sample, this clone turned up once. Its antigen is not identified. The TCR sequence derives from a human donor who had recovered from COVID-19. The specimen was peripheral blood, collected after recovery from COVID-19.

CDR3 nucleotide sequence: TGTGCCAGCAGTGAAGCAATCTCACAGGGCTCCTACGAGCAGTACTTC. Translating gives CASSEAISQGSYEQYF. V gene TRBV6-1 combines with J gene TRBJ2-7, with D possibly being TRBD1 (6 bases). V was trimmed by 0 bases and J by 0 bases, leaving 12 bases between them. Looked up from germline, CDR1 is MNHNS and CDR2 is SASEGT. The CDR3 is 16 residues long.